The next 32 T cell receptor beta chains were all read from a single sample in a study of blood T cell repertoires in COVID-19. Clones were read by immunoSEQ multiplex PCR, and TCRdb kept only the in-frame ones, dropping some. The table lists about 350,000 clones, around nine tenths of them singletons. The material sequenced was PBMCs or T cells enriched from blood (not recorded which). These receptors were collected from a woman aged 25 to 39 who had been exposed to COVID-19.

J is TRBJ2-5 and V is TRBV27; 16 bases agree with TRBD2. The CDR3 has 14 amino acids. Germline V lookup: CDR1 MNHEY, CDR2 SMNVEV (reference sequence). The V segment lost 4 bases and the J segment 13 bases; nucleotides outside the gene matches: 6. The CDR3 coding sequence is TGTGCCAGCAGTTCGGGACTAGCGGGAGGGCCCCCGTACTTC. Amino acid sequence: CASSSGLAGGPPYF.

This rearrangement joins TRBV11-2 to TRBJ2-5, with 10 bases identical to TRBD2. CDR1 is SGHAT, CDR2 FQNNGV, per germline. The CDR3 has 16 amino acids. Germline trimming cut 0 bases from V and 4 bases from J; bases unmatched to any gene: 5. The DNA for the CDR3 is TGTGCCAGCAGCTTAGATGGAGCTAGCGGGAGAGAGACCCAGTACTTC. Its translation: CASSLDGASGRETQYF.

The chain combines TRBV28 with TRBJ2-1; D gene uncertain. CDR3 size: 12 residues. V lost 4 bases to trimming and J lost 7 bases, with 8 bases between them. Germline assignment: CDR1 MDHEN and CDR2 SYDVKM. In nucleotides, the CDR3 is TGTGCCAGCAGTTATGACTGGAATGAGCAGTTCTTC. Translated: CASSYDWNEQFF.

V gene TRBV6-5 combines with J gene TRBJ2-7; D unresolved. Deletions cut 7 bases from V and 2 bases from J, with 15 bases between. CDR1 is MNHEY, CDR2 SVGAGI, per germline. The CDR3 runs to 14 residues. CDR3 nucleotides: TGTGCCAGCATTAAGCACCCGCCCCCCTACGAGCAGTACTTC. Amino acid sequence: CASIKHPPPYEQYF.

J is TRBJ2-7 and V is TRBV28; 7 bases are shared with TRBD1. With 4 bases clipped from V and 0 bases from J, the junction kept 3 bases outside the gene matches. The germline V gene encodes CDR1 MDHEN and CDR2 SYDVKM. This CDR3 region has 14 residues. CDR3 protein: CASSSGQSSYEQYF. CDR3 bases: TGTGCCAGCAGTTCGGGACAGAGCTCCTACGAGCAGTACTTC.

In its sample, this clone was seen once. The rearrangement links TRBV5-4 to TRBJ2-7; D is ambiguous. The V gene lost 6 bases and the J gene lost 6 bases, with 7 bases spanning the gap. CDR3 length: 10 amino acids. The germline gives CDR1 SGHNT, CDR2 YYREEE (reference sequence). The CDR3 DNA is TGTGCCAGCACCCACTCCGAGCAGTACTTC. Its protein is CASTHSEQYF.

This clone was counted a single time. This chain connects TRBV19 to TRBJ1-3; TRBD1 matches 8 bases. With V trimmed by 7 bases and J by 4 bases, 9 bases remained unmatched. The CDR3 loop spans 15 amino acids. In germline, CDR1 is LNHDA, CDR2 SQIVND (reference sequence). The DNA for the CDR3 is TGTGCCAGTATGGTCCAGGGGGCGCGAGGAAACACCATATATTTT. As protein: CASMVQGARGNTIYF.

The chain is built from TRBV2 and TRBJ2-5; 8 bases align to TRBD2. Per the germline V gene, CDR1 is SNHLY and CDR2 is FYNNEI. The CDR3 sequence is 16 residues long. V was clipped by 8 bases and J by 4 bases; unmatched bases: 15. CDR3 sequence (DNA): TGTGCCAGCCCTCCGGGGCCAGCGGGAGATCGAGAGACCCAGTACTTC. Its translation: CASPPGPAGDRETQYF.

The chain employs TRBV7-3 and TRBJ2-6, with TRBD2 as a possible D gene (6 bases). The length of the CDR3 is 17 residues. Trimming took 2 bases from V and 2 from J, leaving 13 bases between them. CDR1 and CDR2 (germline): SGHTA, FQGTGA. CDR3 nucleotide sequence: TGTGCCAGCAGCTTATCACCGACTAGTACTGGGGCCAACGTCCTGACTTTC. It codes for CASSLSPTSTGANVLTF.

The V and J genes are TRBV13 and TRBJ1-6; TRBD1 agrees at 10 bases. Germline CDR1 is PRHDT and CDR2 is FYEKMQ (reference sequence). Trimming removed 0 bases from V and 8 bases from J; junction bases left unmatched: 4. The CDR3 covers 16 residues. The CDR3 DNA reads as TGTGCCAGCAGCTTAGGCCTCGGGACAGGGGATTCACCCCTCCACTTT. Encoded protein: CASSLGLGTGDSPLHF.

A few counts support this clone. The V call is TRBV9, the J call TRBJ1-1; 7 bases fit TRBD1. Germline-derived CDR1 and CDR2 are SGDLS and YYNGEE. This CDR3 has 15 residues. The junction had 12 bases not matched to a gene; V was cut back by 4 bases and J by 6 bases. The CDR3 coding sequence is TGTGCCAGCAGCTCTACAGGGGTACCTGGCGCTGAAGCTTTCTTT. Translating gives CASSSTGVPGAEAFF.

This clone was detected once. The CDR3 nucleotides are TGTGCCATCAGTTCCGGGACTAGCGGGAGTGGGTCCTACGAGCAGTACTTC. Amino acid sequence: CAISSGTSGSGSYEQYF. The chain carries TRBV10-3 and TRBJ2-7, with TRBD2 identical over 14 bases. The CDR3 covers 17 residues. Germline CDR1 and CDR2: ENHRY and SYGVKD. Trimming took 5 bases from V and 1 from J; bases not matched to a gene: 7.

The rearrangement links TRBV24-1 to TRBJ1-1; TRBD1 might be the D (6 bases). Germline CDR1 and CDR2: KGHDR and SFDVKD. The CDR3 totals 13 residues. V lost 9 bases and J lost 7, with 17 bases in between. The CDR3 DNA reads TGTGCCACCTCCCCGACAGGCGGGCTTGAAGCTTTCTTT. Its translation is CATSPTGGLEAFF.

The V and J genes are TRBV6-5 and TRBJ2-5, with D perhaps TRBD2 (6 bases). Trimming removed 6 bases from V and 2 bases from J, with 16 bases in between. Germline lookup yields CDR1 MNHEY and CDR2 SVGAGI. The CDR3 has 15 amino acids. CDR3 bases: TGTGCCAGCAGGACCCCCCGGGACTCGCAAGAGACCCAGTACTTC. Translated: CASRTPRDSQETQYF.

V and J are TRBV4-1 and TRBJ1-6; D is possibly TRBD1 (6 bases). CDR1 and CDR2 (germline): MGHRA, YSYEKL. Deletions cut 0 bases from V and 6 bases from J, with 9 bases between. The CDR3 contains 15 residues. Here the CDR3 DNA reads TGCGCCAGCAGCCAAGAAACAGGGACTAATTCACCCCTCCACTTT. Translation gives CASSQETGTNSPLHF.

The chain has TRBV6-4 and TRBJ1-4; D call uncertain. CDR1 is MRHNA and CDR2 is SNTAGT in the germline V gene. Trimming left V 3 bases short and J 3 bases short, with 11 bases between. The CDR3 is 15 residues long. CDR3 in DNA: TGTGCCAGCAGTGAATATGGCTGGCCTAATGAAAAACTGTTTTTT. Translation gives CASSEYGWPNEKLFF.

The chain links TRBV9 to TRBJ1-3, with 10 bases matching TRBD1. The CDR3 runs to 20 residues. J was trimmed by 0 bases and V by 3 bases; bases with no gene match: 15. Germline lookup yields CDR1 SGDLS and CDR2 YYNGEE. The CDR3 sequence is CASSARPRDRGLDSGNTIYF. For the CDR3, the DNA is TGTGCCAGCAGCGCTAGACCCCGGGACAGGGGACTAGACTCTGGAAACACCATATATTTT.

This CDR3 reads CASSLGTSGNEQFF. The CDR3 DNA follows: TGTGCCAGCAGCCTCGGGACTAGCGGCAATGAGCAGTTCTTC. The chain carries TRBV13 and TRBJ2-1, with 11 positions matching TRBD2. The CDR3 length is 14 residues. CDR1 is PRHDT, CDR2 FYEKMQ, per germline (reference sequence). Losses at the gene ends were 5 bases for V and 6 bases for J; bases not matched to a gene: 3.

J is TRBJ1-6 and V is TRBV7-6; 10 nucleotides agree with TRBD1. With 5 bases clipped from V and 3 bases from J, the junction kept 7 bases outside the gene matches. The V gene's germline CDR1 is SGHVS and CDR2 FNYEAQ. The CDR3 runs 17 residues. The CDR3 is CASSPLGQGIYNSPLHF. CDR3 sequence (DNA): TGTGCCAGCAGCCCCCTGGGACAGGGGATCTATAATTCACCCCTCCACTTT.

V and J are TRBV18 and TRBJ1-4, with D perhaps matching TRBD1 (6 bases). CDR1 is KGHSH, CDR2 LQKENI, per germline. The CDR3 runs to 17 residues. V lost 4 bases and J 0 bases, leaving 15 bases between the germline ends. The CDR3 loop reads CASSRWGGQATNEKLFF. The CDR3 DNA sequence: TGTGCCAGCTCACGCTGGGGGGGCCAAGCAACTAATGAAAAACTGTTTTTT.

In this sample, this clone turned up once. The chain combines TRBV6-2 or TRBV6-3 with TRBJ2-7, with 8 nucleotides matching TRBD2. Trimming cost V 0 bases and J 3 bases; bases outside gene matches: 4. Looked up from germline, CDR1 is MNHEY and CDR2 is SVGEGT. The CDR3 spans 15 residues. CDR3 in DNA: TGTGCCAGCAGTTACTCAGCGGGAGTGTACTACGAGCAGTACTTC. This translates into CASSYSAGVYYEQYF.

This clone was counted a single time. The identical CDR3 is also encoded by other nucleotide sequences in the sample. V and J are TRBV19 and TRBJ2-1; 12 nucleotides align to TRBD2. This CDR3 is built from 15 residues. Germline V lookup: CDR1 LNHDA, CDR2 SQIVND (reference sequence). Unmatched junction bases numbered 3, after V lost 4 bases and J lost 5 bases. CDR3 loop: CASSTGLAGNNEQFF. The CDR3 coding sequence is TGTGCCAGTAGTACCGGACTAGCGGGGAACAATGAGCAGTTCTTC.

In DNA form, the CDR3 reads TGTGCCAGCAGTTTATATCAGGTGGGTGGCACTGAAGCTTTCTTT. Translated: CASSLYQVGGTEAFF. The chain uses TRBV27 and TRBJ1-1; no firm D call. V lost 1 base to trimming and J lost 4 bases, with 13 bases between them. Germline V gene lookup returns CDR1 MNHEY and CDR2 SMNVEV (reference sequence). This CDR3 spans 15 amino acids.

This sequence joins TRBV4-1 and TRBJ2-7; D possibly corresponds to TRBD1 (6 bases). V lost 1 base and J lost 2, with 15 bases in between. The CDR3 totals 16 residues. Germline assignment: CDR1 MGHRA and CDR2 YSYEKL. The CDR3: CASSQAGTTSTYEQYF. The CDR3 DNA reads as TGCGCCAGCAGCCAAGCGGGGACAACTTCAACCTACGAGCAGTACTTC.

The chain has TRBV6-5 and TRBJ1-2; 9 bases fit TRBD1. Germline trimming cut 9 bases from V and 8 bases from J; bases unmatched to any gene: 7. This CDR3 spans 12 amino acids. Germline assignment: CDR1 MNHEY and CDR2 SVGAGI. The CDR3 coding sequence is TGTGCCAGAGAAGGACAGGGGTCCGGCTACACCTTC. This codes for CAREGQGSGYTF.

The rearrangement links TRBV2 to TRBJ2-1; no clear D gene. Germline V gene lookup returns CDR1 SNHLY and CDR2 FYNNEI. This CDR3 comprises 14 residues. V lost 2 bases and J 3 bases, leaving 8 bases between the germline ends. CDR3 sequence: CASSESSYYNEQFF. Written as DNA, the CDR3 is TGTGCCAGCAGTGAATCTAGTTACTACAATGAGCAGTTCTTC.

This chain connects TRBV4-1 to TRBJ2-7, with D maybe TRBD1 (5 bases). With 1 base removed from V and 4 bases from J, the gap between germline ends came to 11 bases. From germline, CDR1 is MGHRA and CDR2 YSYEKL. This CDR3 has 14 residues. The CDR3 coding sequence is TGCGCCAGCAGCCAAGGTGGGCAGGGTTACGAGCAGTACTTC. Encoded protein: CASSQGGQGYEQYF.

The gene calls are TRBV11-2 and TRBJ2-7; D is unclear. V lost 3 bases, J lost 6 bases, and 9 bases lay in between. This CDR3 has 12 residues. CDR1 and CDR2 from the germline V gene are SGHAT and FQNNGV. CDR3 in amino acids: CASSLREVEQYF. CDR3 sequence (DNA): TGTGCCAGCAGCTTGCGCGAGGTCGAGCAGTACTTC.

This clone was found once. The chain links TRBV27 to TRBJ1-3; D not certain. Germline lookup yields CDR1 MNHEY and CDR2 SMNVEV (reference sequence). The CDR3 consists of 16 residues. The V gene lost 2 bases and the J gene lost 0 bases, with 11 bases spanning the gap. This CDR3 is CASSLIGGSSGNTIYF. The CDR3, as DNA: TGTGCCAGCAGTTTAATCGGCGGGTCCTCTGGAAACACCATATATTTT.

This rearrangement joins TRBV5-6 to TRBJ2-7, with TRBD2 matching over 11 bases. The J segment lost 3 bases and the V segment lost 4 bases, leaving 6 bases of the junction unmatched. Germline V CDR1 and CDR2: SGHDT, YYEEEE. The CDR3 consists of 15 residues. The CDR3: CASSLTSGEGYEQYF. In DNA, the CDR3 is TGTGCCAGCAGCCTGACTAGCGGGGAGGGCTACGAGCAGTACTTC.

A single count supports this clone. The chain couples TRBV12-5 to TRBJ1-3, with no clear D. From germline, CDR1 is LGHNT and CDR2 FRNRAP. Trimming took 4 bases from V and 0 from J, leaving 10 bases between them. The CDR3 has 15 residues. This chain's CDR3 is CASGSPANSGNTIYF. CDR3 nucleotide sequence: TGTGCTAGTGGTTCCCCCGCTAACTCTGGAAACACCATATATTTT.

V gene TRBV19 combines with J gene TRBJ1-5; 8 bases map to TRBD1. The CDR3 is made up of 14 amino acids. Germline-derived CDR1 and CDR2 are LNHDA and SQIVND (reference sequence). Trimming took 6 bases from V and 5 from J; bases not matched to a gene: 6. The CDR3 bases are TGTGCCAGTAGGTCCGGGACAGGAGATCAGCCCCAGCATTTT. Residues: CASRSGTGDQPQHF.